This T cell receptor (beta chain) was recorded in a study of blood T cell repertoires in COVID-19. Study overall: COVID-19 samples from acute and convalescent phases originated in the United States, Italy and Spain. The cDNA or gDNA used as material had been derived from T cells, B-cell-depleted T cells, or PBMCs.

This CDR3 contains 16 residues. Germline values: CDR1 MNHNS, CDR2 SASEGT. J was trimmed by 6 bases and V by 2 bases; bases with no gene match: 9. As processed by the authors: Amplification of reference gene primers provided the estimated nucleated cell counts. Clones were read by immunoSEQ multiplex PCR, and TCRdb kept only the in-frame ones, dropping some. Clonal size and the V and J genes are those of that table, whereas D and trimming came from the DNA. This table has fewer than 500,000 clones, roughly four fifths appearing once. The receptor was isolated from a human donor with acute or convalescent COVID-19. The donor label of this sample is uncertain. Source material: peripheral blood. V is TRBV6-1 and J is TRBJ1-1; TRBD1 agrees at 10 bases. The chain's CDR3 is CASSEPRTGGGAEAFF. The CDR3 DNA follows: TGTGCCAGCAGTGAACCCAGGACAGGGGGGGGCGCTGAAGCTTTCTTT.